This is a list of T cell receptor beta chains from one sample in a study of vaccination effects on CD4 cells after COVID-19. Sequenced by immunoSEQ multiplex PCR; TCRdb stores in-frame clones only, minus some. This table holds about 23,000 clones, 55% to 80% found once. The antigens for these receptors are not known. This sample comprised CD4+ T cells from PBMCs cultured with SARS-CoV-2 spike peptides, obtained before COVID-19 vaccination. These receptors were obtained from a human donor who received a COVID-19 vaccine. The CDR3 runs from the conserved cysteine through the conserved F or W. D genes are given only for firm matches. Some rows mark clone size as missing; the rest say once, few, many or name a class of expanded clone.

abundance	len	d_gene	v_gene	j_gene	CDR3aa	CDR3nt
.	13	.	TRBV6-5	TRBJ1-2	CASSSPLSGGYTF	TGTGCCAGCAGTTCCCCCTTGTCAGGAGGCTACACCTTC
.	14	.	TRBV19	TRBJ2-5	CASSMGLNQETQYF	TGTGCCAGTAGTATGGGACTCAACCAAGAGACCCAGTACTTC
.	15	.	TRBV5-1	TRBJ2-5	CASSLGTRVGETQYF	TGCGCCAGCAGCTTAGGGACAAGGGTGGGAGAGACCCAGTACTTC
.	16	TRBD2	TRBV9	TRBJ2-2	CASSVGGRGDTGELFF	TGTGCCAGCAGCGTAGGCGGGAGGGGGGACACCGGGGAGCTGTTTTTT
.	13	TRBD1	TRBV7-9	TRBJ1-2	CASSSWTGDGYTF	TGTGCCAGCAGCTCCTGGACAGGAGATGGCTACACCTTC
.	14	.	TRBV19	TRBJ1-5	CASSIVGGSQPQHF	TGTGCCAGTAGTATAGTGGGGGGAAGTCAGCCCCAGCATTTT
.	16	.	TRBV5-1	TRBJ2-6	CASSSGQPSGANVLTF	TGCGCCAGCAGCTCCGGACAGCCCTCTGGGGCCAACGTCCTGACTTTC
.	12	.	TRBV5-1	TRBJ1-2	CASSITGKGYTF	TGCGCCAGCAGCATAACAGGGAAGGGCTACACCTTC
.	15	.	TRBV5-6	TRBJ1-1	CASSSTAGWVTEAFF	TGTGCCAGCAGCTCGACAGCAGGGTGGGTGACTGAAGCTTTCTTT
.	14	.	TRBV7-9	TRBJ2-3	CASSLDTGADTQYF	TGTGCCAGCAGCCTAGATACGGGCGCAGATACGCAGTATTTT
.	17	TRBD1	TRBV18	TRBJ1-6	CASSPYYPGQGSSPLHF	TGTGCCAGCTCACCATATTACCCGGGACAGGGGTCTTCACCCCTCCACTTT
.	13	TRBD2	TRBV9	TRBJ2-1	CASRRLAGGEQFF	TGTGCCAGCCGTCGGCTAGCGGGAGGTGAGCAGTTCTTC
few	14	.	TRBV27	TRBJ2-7	CASSLSARAYEQYF	TGTGCCAGCAGTTTATCGGCCAGGGCCTACGAGCAGTACTTC
.	12	TRBD1	TRBV12-3/TRBV12-4	TRBJ1-3	CASSSTGNTIYF	TGTGCCAGCAGTTCGACAGGGAACACCATATATTTT
.	13	.	TRBV30	TRBJ1-1	CAWSAGLSTEAFF	TGTGCCTGGAGTGCAGGGTTGAGCACTGAAGCTTTCTTT
.	18	TRBD2	TRBV18	TRBJ2-3	CASSLSVPLADSTDTQYF	TGTGCCAGCTCACTATCAGTACCACTAGCGGACAGCACAGATACGCAGTATTTT
.	14	.	TRBV5-1	TRBJ1-1	CASNSGTAAYQAFF	TGCGCCAGCAACTCCGGGACGGCGGCCTATCAAGCTTTCTTT
once	15	TRBD2	TRBV5-1	TRBJ2-1	CASSRGTSGVDEQFF	TGCGCCAGCAGCCGGGGGACTAGCGGGGTGGATGAGCAGTTCTTC
.	14	TRBD1	TRBV5-1	TRBJ2-7	CASSTPGQGAPDEF	TGCGCCAGCAGCACTCCGGGACAGGGGGCGCCGGACGAGTTC
.	13	.	TRBV27	TRBJ1-2	CASSLEGGYGYTF	TGTGCCAGCAGTTTAGAGGGGGGATATGGCTACACCTTC
.	13	.	TRBV12-3/TRBV12-4	TRBJ2-7	CASSFGELYEQYF	TGTGCCAGCAGTTTTGGGGAACTCTACGAGCAGTACTTC
.	13	.	TRBV10-3	TRBJ2-2	CASGIENTGELFF	TGTGCCAGCGGGATCGAGAACACCGGGGAGCTGTTTTTT
few	16	TRBD2	TRBV5-1	TRBJ2-7	CASSKSGTSAPLRVYF	TGCGCCAGCAGCAAGTCCGGGACTAGCGCTCCCCTGAGGGTGTACTTC
once	15	.	TRBV7-8	TRBJ2-7	CASSFVQGVSYEQYF	TGTGCCAGCAGCTTTGTCCAGGGCGTCTCCTACGAGCAGTACTTC
few	13	.	TRBV23-1	TRBJ2-7	CATKTSGNHEQYF	TGCGCCACCAAAACTTCAGGAAACCACGAGCAGTACTTC
.	19	TRBD2	TRBV9	TRBJ2-3	CASSVMAGGPVISTDTQYF	TGTGCCAGCAGCGTAATGGCGGGGGGGCCAGTAATCAGCACAGATACGCAGTATTTT
few	16	.	TRBV4-1	TRBJ1-5	CASSPLPGNSNQPQHF	TGCGCCAGCAGCCCCCTGCCGGGGAATAGCAATCAGCCCCAGCATTTT
.	14	.	TRBV5-1	TRBJ1-2	CASSGGGQLYGYTF	TGCGCCAGCAGCGGGGGTGGACAGCTCTATGGCTACACCTTC
.	15	TRBD2	TRBV3-1/TRBV3-2	TRBJ2-7	CASSQVAGPAYEQYF	TGTGCCAGCAGCCAAGTAGCGGGGCCCGCCTACGAGCAGTACTTC
.	16	TRBD1	TRBV4-1	TRBJ2-5	CASSSTSGTGQETQYF	TGCGCCAGCAGCTCGACCTCCGGGACAGGGCAAGAGACCCAGTACTTC
.	15	.	TRBV4-1	TRBJ1-1	CASSLGQTRYTEAFF	TGCGCCAGCAGCCTGGGACAAACCAGGTACACTGAAGCTTTCTTT
.	12	.	TRBV24-1	TRBJ1-2	CATSEQSRGYTF	TGTGCCACCAGTGAGCAGAGTAGGGGCTACACCTTC
.	14	.	TRBV19	TRBJ2-3	CASSTDSITDTQYF	TGTGCCAGTAGTACTGATTCAATCACAGATACGCAGTATTTT
.	12	.	TRBV5-1	TRBJ2-7	CASSLDTPEQYF	TGCGCCAGCAGCTTGGACACCCCCGAGCAGTACTTC
.	15	.	TRBV12-2	TRBJ1-2	CASRLERAGDYGYTF	TGTGCAAGTCGCTTAGAACGGGCAGGGGACTATGGCTACACCTTC
few	16	TRBD1	TRBV4-1	TRBJ2-7	CASSQGGQGHSYEQYF	TGCGCCAGCAGCCAAGGGGGACAGGGTCATTCCTACGAGCAGTACTTC
.	14	.	TRBV6-5	TRBJ1-5	CASSSDRGNQPQHF	TGTGCCAGCAGTTCCGACAGAGGCAATCAGCCCCAGCATTTT
.	14	.	TRBV7-6	TRBJ1-4	CASSLGATNEKLFF	TGTGCCAGCAGCTTGGGGGCCACTAATGAAAAACTGTTTTTT
few	13	.	TRBV7-9	TRBJ1-6	CASSLSLGGPLHF	TGTGCCAGCAGCTTATCTCTTGGAGGTCCCCTCCACTTT
.	12	TRBD1	TRBV10-3	TRBJ1-2	CAISGTGGGYTF	TGTGCCATCAGTGGGACAGGGGGTGGCTACACCTTC
.	14	.	TRBV29-1	TRBJ2-3	CSVEERFSTDTQYF	TGCAGCGTTGAAGAACGGTTTAGCACAGATACGCAGTATTTT
.	15	TRBD1	TRBV6-5	TRBJ1-3	CASRNTGDSGNTIYF	TGTGCCAGCAGAAATACAGGGGATTCTGGAAACACCATATATTTT
.	13	.	TRBV7-9	TRBJ2-7	CASSGTVTYEQYF	TGTGCCAGCAGCGGGACTGTCACCTACGAGCAGTACTTC
.	15	.	TRBV7-9	TRBJ2-1	CASILNTQRTNEQFF	TGTGCCAGCATCCTTAACACACAGCGGACCAATGAGCAGTTCTTC
once	13	.	TRBV15	TRBJ2-5	CATGSGLFETQYF	TGTGCCACGGGGAGTGGCTTATTCGAGACCCAGTACTTC
few	13	.	TRBV7-8	TRBJ2-1	CASSGRTYNEQFF	TGTGCCAGCAGCGGTAGGACCTACAATGAGCAGTTCTTC
.	14	.	TRBV25-1	TRBJ2-2	CASKAGLGNGELFF	TGTGCCAGCAAGGCCGGGCTAGGGAACGGGGAGCTGTTTTTT
.	15	TRBD1	TRBV29-1	TRBJ2-3	CSVGGSGQGTDTQYF	TGCAGCGTTGGGGGGTCGGGACAGGGCACAGATACGCAGTATTTT
.	17	.	TRBV5-1	TRBJ2-2	CASSLYQGMRNTGELFF	TGCGCCAGCAGCTTGTATCAGGGAATGAGGAACACCGGGGAGCTGTTTTTT